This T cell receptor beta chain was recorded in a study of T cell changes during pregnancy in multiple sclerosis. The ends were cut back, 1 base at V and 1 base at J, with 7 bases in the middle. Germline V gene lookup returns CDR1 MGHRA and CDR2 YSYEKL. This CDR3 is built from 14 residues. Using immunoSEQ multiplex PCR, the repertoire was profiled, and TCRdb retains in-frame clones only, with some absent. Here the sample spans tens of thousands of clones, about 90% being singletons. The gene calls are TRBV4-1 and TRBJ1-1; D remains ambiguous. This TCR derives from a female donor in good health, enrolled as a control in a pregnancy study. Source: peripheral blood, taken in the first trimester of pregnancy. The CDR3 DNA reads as TGCGCCAGCAGCCAAGGGGCTTCGAACACTGAAGCTTTCTTT. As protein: CASSQGASNTEAFF.